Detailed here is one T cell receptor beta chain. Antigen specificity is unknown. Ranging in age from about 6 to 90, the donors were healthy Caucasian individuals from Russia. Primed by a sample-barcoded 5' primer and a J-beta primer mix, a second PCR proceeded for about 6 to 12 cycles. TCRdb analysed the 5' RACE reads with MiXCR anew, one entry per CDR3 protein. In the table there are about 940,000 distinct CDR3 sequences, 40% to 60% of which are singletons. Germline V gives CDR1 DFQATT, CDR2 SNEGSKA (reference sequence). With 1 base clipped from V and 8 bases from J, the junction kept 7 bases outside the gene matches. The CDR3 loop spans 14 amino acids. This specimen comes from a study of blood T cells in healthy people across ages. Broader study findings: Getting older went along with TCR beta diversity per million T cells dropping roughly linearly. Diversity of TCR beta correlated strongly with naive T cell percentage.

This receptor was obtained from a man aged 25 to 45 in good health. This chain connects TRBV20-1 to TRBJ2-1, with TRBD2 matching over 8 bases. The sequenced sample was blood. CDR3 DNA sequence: TGCAGTGCTAGAGTCGGGACTAGTCCCCATGAGCAGTTCTTC. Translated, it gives CSARVGTSPHEQFF.